The 13 T cell receptor beta chains below come from one sample, sequenced in a study of cytomegalovirus exposure and HLA in healthy donors (dated by TCRdb to the late 2010s). The library was produced with the immunoSEQ multiplex PCR assay. For the multiplex PCR, a mixture combining 60 forward primers for TCR Vbeta segments and 13 reverse primers for TCR Jbeta segments was used. Not all clones reach the TCRdb copy of this immuneACCESS table, which keeps in-frame sequences only. Checked studies attribute under half of the gap to unresolved V genes and leave the rest unexplained. This sample gives about 150,000 clones in total; almost 85% of them show up just once. Together, the top ten hold 4% to 6% of the sample. Source material: PBMCs. The receptors come from a girl aged 10 to 17 in good health and CMV-seropositive.

The chain combines TRBV27 with TRBJ1-1; 7 nucleotides agree with TRBD1. V trimming: 6 bases; J trimming: 6 bases; junction bases outside the gene matches: 10. Per germline, CDR1 MNHEY and CDR2 SMNVEV (reference sequence). The CDR3 has 14 residues. The CDR3 region is CASSPVAGGSEAFF. The CDR3 DNA is TGTGCCAGCAGCCCCGTGGCAGGGGGATCTGAAGCTTTCTTT.

The chain carries TRBV7-6 and TRBJ2-3, with 11 bases matching TRBD2. J lost 7 bases, V lost 1 base, and 16 bases had no gene match. The CDR3 has 19 amino acids. The germline V gene encodes CDR1 SGHVS and CDR2 FNYEAQ. The CDR3 region is CASSLEGALAGGWGHTQYF. CDR3 nucleotides: TGTGCCAGCAGCTTAGAGGGGGCTCTAGCGGGGGGCTGGGGCCATACGCAGTATTTT.

This clone was found a few times. CDR3 DNA: TGCGCCAGCAGTAGACAGTTGAACACTGAAGCTTTCTTT. Its translation is CASSRQLNTEAFF. The rearrangement links TRBV10-1 to TRBJ1-1, with D possibly matching TRBD1 (5 bases). This CDR3 comprises 13 residues. V was shortened by 5 bases and J by 0 bases, with 7 bases between the two germline ends. Germline V lookup: CDR1 WNHNN, CDR2 SYGVQD (reference sequence).

The rearrangement joins TRBV9 to TRBJ1-1; D possibly corresponds to TRBD1 (5 bases). CDR1 and CDR2 from the germline V gene are SGDLS and YYNGEE. The CDR3 is 15 residues long. Trimming removed 0 bases from V and 1 base from J, with 10 bases in between. The CDR3 coding sequence is TGTGCCAGCAGCGTAGCTATGACAGAGAACACTGAAGCTTTCTTT. It translates to CASSVAMTENTEAFF.

The chain is built from TRBV5-1 and TRBJ1-2, with 7 bases matching TRBD1. The CDR3 consists of 14 residues. The V and J ends lost 2 bases and 8 bases, in that order; junction bases with no gene match: 9. The germline CDR1 and CDR2 sequences are SGHRS and YFSETQ. CDR3 loop: CASSLRQGSEGYTF. The CDR3, as DNA: TGCGCCAGCAGCTTAAGACAGGGCTCTGAGGGCTACACCTTC.

As DNA, the CDR3 is TGTGCCAGCAGCTTAGATCAATTATGGACAGGGGGGGCCTACGAGCAGTACTTC. Protein: CASSLDQLWTGGAYEQYF. This sequence joins TRBV11-3 and TRBJ2-7; TRBD1 matches at 10 bases. Per the germline V gene, CDR1 is SGHNT and CDR2 is YENEEA. The V segment lost 0 bases and the J segment 2 bases; nucleotides outside the gene matches: 10. This CDR3 spans 18 amino acids. Full variable domain (outside the CDR3, taken from reference TRBV11-3 and TRBJ2-7): EAGVVQSPRYKIIEKKQPVAFWCNPISGHNTLYWYLQNLGQGPELLIRYENEEAVDDSQLPKDRFSAERLKGVDSTLKIQPAELGDSAVYLCASSLDQLWTGGAYEQYFGPGTRLTVT.

This chain joins TRBV6-1 and TRBJ1-5; 7 bases line up with TRBD1. The CDR3 length is 14 residues. Germline CDR1 reads MNHNS; CDR2 reads SASEGT. The V and J ends lost 7 bases and 4 bases, in that order; junction bases with no gene match: 7. This CDR3 reads CASTSMTGNQPQHF. The CDR3 DNA reads as TGTGCCAGCACCTCTATGACAGGGAATCAGCCCCAGCATTTT.

The chain is built from TRBV6-5 and TRBJ2-1; a possible D gene is TRBD2 (5 bases). This CDR3 contains 15 residues. CDR1 and CDR2 (germline): MNHEY, SVGAGI. Trimming stripped 6 bases from V and 0 bases from J, with 12 bases between. CDR3 loop: CASSPISGSYNEQFF. The CDR3 coding sequence is TGTGCCAGCAGCCCCATCAGCGGCTCCTACAATGAGCAGTTCTTC.

This clone was picked up a small number of times. In nucleotides, the CDR3 is TGTGCCAGCAGCCCAGGGCCCAGGACCCCTTATGGCTACACCTTC. Its protein product is CASSPGPRTPYGYTF. J is TRBJ1-2 and V is TRBV7-3, with TRBD1 as a possible D gene (5 bases). V was shortened by 5 bases and J by 5 bases, with 18 bases between the two germline ends. CDR3 length: 15 amino acids. CDR1 is SGHTA, CDR2 FQGTGA, per germline.

V usage is TRBV4-2 and J usage is TRBJ1-2; 10 nucleotides line up with TRBD1. From germline, CDR1 is LGHNA and CDR2 YNFKEQ. The CDR3 runs to 16 residues. V shed 1 base, J shed 0 bases, and the junction held 2 bases outside the gene matches. DNA for the CDR3: TGTGCCAGCAGCCAAGTTGACAGGGGGCCTAACTATGGCTACACCTTC. It yields the protein CASSQVDRGPNYGYTF.

This clone was counted only a few times. The V call is TRBV28, the J call TRBJ1-2; 9 bases match TRBD1. The junction had 8 bases not matched to a gene; V was cut back by 3 bases and J by 3 bases. There are 16 residues in the CDR3. Germline CDR1 MDHEN, CDR2 SYDVKM. In DNA, the CDR3 is TGTGCCAGCAGTTTTATTTCCCGGGACAGGGACTATGGCTACACCTTC. Residues: CASSFISRDRDYGYTF.

The rearrangement links TRBV29-1 to TRBJ2-3; 10 bases match TRBD2. This CDR3 is 14 amino acids long. The germline gives CDR1 SQVTM, CDR2 ANQGSEA. Losses at the gene ends were 4 bases for V and 4 bases for J; bases not matched to a gene: 5. The CDR3 sequence: CSVGVAGGSDTQYF. For the CDR3, the DNA is TGCAGCGTTGGAGTAGCGGGGGGCTCAGATACGCAGTATTTT.

The chain is built from TRBV15 and TRBJ1-2, with D unresolved. Germline CDR1 and CDR2: LNHNV and YYDKDF (reference sequence). V was pared by 1 base and J by 6 bases, with 9 bases between. This CDR3 comprises 13 residues. The CDR3 sequence is CATSRARENGYTF. In DNA, the CDR3 is TGTGCCACCAGCAGAGCAAGAGAAAATGGCTACACCTTC.